What follows is one T cell receptor (beta chain) and its context. These data belong to a study of blood T cell repertoires in COVID-19. In the original analysis: By means of reference gene primer amplification, nucleated cell counts were estimated. The table came from immunoSEQ multiplex PCR; TCRdb's copy has only in-frame clones and leaves some out. D and trimming come from the DNA, and the V and J calls and clone size come from that table. The profile shows a few hundred thousand clones, approximately 84% of them singletons. The CDR3 length is 12 residues. CDR1 and CDR2 (germline): MGHDK, SYGVNS. The V gene lost 3 bases and the J gene lost 1 base, with 3 bases spanning the gap. Cohort placement rested on clinical history that participants reported themselves.

The sample was PBMCs or T cells enriched from blood (not recorded which). The clonotype comes from a woman between 18 and 29 years old who had recovered from COVID-19. This chain connects TRBV25-1 to TRBJ1-2; unclear D gene. This CDR3 is CASSDSNYGYTF. CDR3 DNA: TGTGCCAGCAGTGACAGTAACTATGGCTACACCTTC.